These 7 T cell receptor beta chains were sequenced from one sample in a study of cytomegalovirus exposure and HLA in healthy donors. The PCR was carried out with 60 Vbeta primers and 13 Jbeta primers. Assay: immunoSEQ multiplex PCR; the TCRdb copy retains only in-frame clones and omits some. The sample has 150,000 to 200,000 clones, roughly 84% seen once. Sequenced: PBMCs. These receptor sequences come from a man younger than 30 in good health and CMV-seronegative.

The chain uses TRBV5-1 and TRBJ2-7; possibly TRBD1 for D (6 bases). The CDR3 loop spans 14 amino acids. Trimming took off 0 bases at V and 3 bases at J, with 10 bases between the two ends. The germline gives CDR1 SGHRS, CDR2 YFSETQ. CDR3 nucleotide sequence: TGCGCCAGCAGCTTGGGTGGGACAAACTACGAGCAGTACTTC. Encoded protein: CASSLGGTNYEQYF.

The chain recombines TRBV28 with TRBJ2-7; TRBD2 is a possible D gene (7 bases). The CDR3 extends over 14 amino acids. Trimming stripped 3 bases from V and 4 bases from J, with 13 bases between. Germline CDR1 reads MDHEN; CDR2 reads SYDVKM. CDR3 loop: CASSLGGRQYEQYF. For the CDR3, the DNA is TGTGCCAGCAGTTTGGGGGGGCGCCAATACGAGCAGTACTTC. Combining the CDR3 with reference TRBV28 and TRBJ2-7 gives the whole variable domain DVKVTQSSRYLVKRTGEKVFLECVQDMDHENMFWYRQDPGLGLRLIYFSYDVKMKEKGDIPEGYSVSREKKERFSLILESASTNQTSMYLCASSLGGRQYEQYFGPGTRLTVT.

V gene TRBV5-5 combines with J gene TRBJ1-2; D unclear. The CDR3 is 13 amino acids. V was clipped by 4 bases and J by 5 bases, with 12 bases between them. Germline V gene lookup returns CDR1 SGHKS and CDR2 YYEKEE (reference sequence). The chain's CDR3 is CASSDATGYGYTF. The CDR3, as DNA: TGTGCCAGCAGCGACGCTACCGGGTATGGCTACACCTTC.

This clone was seen only once. V and J are TRBV18 and TRBJ1-2, with D hard to call. Germline V gene data show CDR1 as KGHSH and CDR2 as LQKENI. The CDR3 spans 13 residues. V was pared by 2 bases and J by 8 bases, with 12 bases between. DNA for the CDR3: TGTGCCAGCTCACCAGGGCTGAGGGAAGGCTACACCTTC. This sequence encodes CASSPGLREGYTF.

The CDR3 coding sequence is TGTGCCAGCAGTTCGACAGGGGAGGACACTGAAGCTTTCTTT. Translation gives CASSSTGEDTEAFF. The chain uses TRBV6-5 and TRBJ1-1; 8 bases are a match to TRBD1. This CDR3 comprises 14 residues. CDR1 and CDR2 (germline): MNHEY, SVGAGI. Trimming took 4 bases from V and 3 from J; bases not matched to a gene: 4.

This clone was detected only a few times. The V gene is TRBV7-9, the J gene TRBJ2-7, with 7 nucleotides matching TRBD1. CDR1 is SEHNR, CDR2 FQNEAQ, per germline (reference sequence). V lost 4 bases, J lost 1 base, and 7 bases stayed unmatched. This CDR3 contains 15 residues. The CDR3 DNA reads TGTGCCAGCAGCTCTGGACAGGCCCAATCCTACGAGCAGTACTTC. Translated, it gives CASSSGQAQSYEQYF.

V usage is TRBV7-9 and J usage is TRBJ2-7, with a tentative D call TRBD1 (6 bases). Germline CDR1 reads SEHNR; CDR2 reads FQNEAQ (reference sequence). The CDR3 is 15 residues long. Trimming removed 5 bases at V and 5 bases at J, with 19 bases between. As DNA, the CDR3 is TGTGCCAGCAGCCTCAGTCGGACAGAGGCGGACGAGCAGTACTTC. Translating it yields CASSLSRTEADEQYF.